These 31 T cell receptor beta chains originate from one sample sequenced in a study of blood T cell repertoires in COVID-19. Measured with immunoSEQ multiplex PCR; TCRdb has only the in-frame clones, and not every one. The data contain approximately 330,000 clones, around 87% of them seen just once; the ten biggest clones take up 1%. Sequenced input: peripheral blood. Every receptor here comes from a middle-aged woman with COVID-19, enrolled during active disease.

This sequence joins TRBV28 and TRBJ1-1; 9 positions match TRBD1. The CDR3 sequence is 17 residues long. CDR1 and CDR2 from the germline V gene are MDHEN and SYDVKM. V gave up 6 bases and J gave up 1 base; unmatched junction bases: 12. In DNA form, the CDR3 reads TGTGCCAGCAGCACCGATTTGACAGGGGGAACGAACACTGAAGCTTTCTTT. Translating gives CASSTDLTGGTNTEAFF. The complete variable domain, with remaining parts taken from reference TRBV28 and TRBJ1-1, reads DVKVTQSSRYLVKRTGEKVFLECVQDMDHENMFWYRQDPGLGLRLIYFSYDVKMKEKGDIPEGYSVSREKKERFSLILESASTNQTSMYLCASSTDLTGGTNTEAFFGQGTRLTVV.

The chain carries TRBV7-9 and TRBJ2-5; a possible D gene is TRBD2 (7 bases). Germline V gene data show CDR1 as SEHNR and CDR2 as FQNEAQ (reference sequence). Trimming left V 2 bases short and J 3 bases short, with 13 bases between. This CDR3 spans 15 amino acids. CDR3 sequence: CASSLISGGEETQYF. CDR3 DNA sequence: TGTGCCAGCAGCTTAATATCGGGGGGCGAAGAGACCCAGTACTTC.

V is TRBV7-2 and J is TRBJ1-2; weak D call: TRBD1 (6 bases). The germline V gene encodes CDR1 SGHTA and CDR2 FQGNSA. There are 15 residues in the CDR3. V was trimmed by 5 bases and J by 4 bases, leaving 17 bases between them. CDR3 sequence reads: CASSPSPGTIYGYTF. The DNA of the CDR3 is TGTGCCAGCAGCCCTTCGCCCGGGACAATCTATGGCTACACCTTC.

The chain links TRBV3-1 (or the pseudogene TRBV3-2) to TRBJ2-6; 7 bases match TRBD1. The CDR3 loop spans 17 amino acids. Germline trimming cut 2 bases from V and 1 base from J; bases unmatched to any gene: 5. Germline V lookup: CDR1 LGHDT, CDR2 YNNKEL (reference sequence). For the CDR3, the DNA is TGTGCCAGCAGCCAAACGACAGGGAGATCTGGGGCCAACGTCCTGACTTTC. Translated, it gives CASSQTTGRSGANVLTF.

The chain links TRBV28 to TRBJ2-1; 9 bases line up with TRBD2. From germline, CDR1 is MDHEN and CDR2 SYDVKM. This CDR3 is 15 amino acids long. V lost 6 bases and J lost 2; bases outside the gene matches: 5. The CDR3 loop is CASSLGGGAYNEQFF. The CDR3 coding sequence is TGTGCCAGCAGCCTGGGCGGGGGGGCCTACAATGAGCAGTTCTTC.

This chain links TRBV28 with TRBJ2-1; 8 nucleotides match TRBD2. J was trimmed by 2 bases and V by 3 bases; bases with no gene match: 15. The germline V gene encodes CDR1 MDHEN and CDR2 SYDVKM. The CDR3 sequence is 19 residues long. The CDR3 DNA reads as TGTGCCAGCAGTTTGGACCCGAGGGTAGCGGGAAATCCCTACAATGAGCAGTTCTTC. It yields the protein CASSLDPRVAGNPYNEQFF.

V and J are TRBV5-6 and TRBJ1-2; 12 bases are a match to TRBD1. This CDR3 region has 16 residues. The germline V gene encodes CDR1 SGHDT and CDR2 YYEEEE. With 4 bases clipped from V and 5 bases from J, the junction kept 9 bases outside the gene matches. The CDR3 region is CASSMGQGAEGYGYTF. CDR3 sequence (DNA): TGTGCCAGCAGCATGGGACAGGGGGCGGAGGGGTATGGCTACACCTTC.

The CDR3 spells CAISVWGEVDNEQFF. CDR3 DNA: TGTGCCATCAGTGTTTGGGGGGAGGTGGACAATGAGCAGTTCTTC. V usage is TRBV10-3 and J usage is TRBJ2-1, with D perhaps TRBD2 (6 bases). The CDR3 is 15 residues long. Trimming shortened V by 4 bases and J by 5 bases, and 15 bases separated the two germline ends. Per germline, CDR1 ENHRY and CDR2 SYGVKD.

Only one count was recorded for this clone. The V and J genes are TRBV2 and TRBJ2-5, with D possibly matching TRBD2 (5 bases). V gave up 7 bases and J gave up 5 bases, with 14 bases separating them. This CDR3 has 13 residues. Per the germline V gene, CDR1 is SNHLY and CDR2 is FYNNEI. The CDR3 sequence is CASMFSSGETQYF. Written as DNA, the CDR3 is TGTGCCAGCATGTTTAGTTCGGGGGAGACCCAGTACTTC.

The chain recombines TRBV4-2 with TRBJ2-7, with D possibly matching TRBD2 (5 bases). Per the germline V gene, CDR1 is LGHNA and CDR2 is YNFKEQ. This CDR3 spans 17 amino acids. The V and J ends lost 0 bases and 1 base respectively, with 16 bases between them. The CDR3 region is CASSQDITRRGSYEQYF. Written as DNA, the CDR3 is TGTGCCAGCAGCCAAGACATTACGAGACGGGGATCCTACGAGCAGTACTTC.

This clone was counted between two and nine times. V gene TRBV10-3 combines with J gene TRBJ1-1; 8 positions agree with TRBD1. The germline V gene encodes CDR1 ENHRY and CDR2 SYGVKD. The J segment lost 7 bases and the V segment lost 3 bases, leaving 7 bases of the junction unmatched. CDR3 size: 14 residues. CDR3 residues: CAISDYQGASEAFF. The CDR3 nucleotides are TGTGCCATCAGTGATTATCAGGGGGCGAGTGAAGCTTTCTTT.

This clone was seen more than once but under ten times. The gene calls are TRBV12-3 or TRBV12-4 and TRBJ1-1; the match to TRBD1 covers 8 bases. This CDR3 contains 13 residues. V was clipped by 4 bases and J by 7 bases; unmatched bases: 5. CDR3 protein: CASSSGQGIEAFF. The DNA for the CDR3 is TGTGCCAGCAGTTCCGGACAGGGTATTGAAGCTTTCTTT.

This clone was detected once. The chain employs TRBV3-1 (or the pseudogene TRBV3-2) and TRBJ1-6; D is undetermined. Germline V gene lookup returns CDR1 LGHDT and CDR2 YNNKEL (reference sequence). The germline V and J ends were trimmed by 2 bases and 9 bases, with 14 bases remaining between them. The CDR3 is 15 residues long. CDR3 bases: TGTGCCAGCAGCCAACGCACAATTGAGGGTTCACCCCTCCACTTT. It codes for CASSQRTIEGSPLHF.

With respect to this clone: The junction departs from the called germline gene at one end, perhaps through a read error. This chain uses TRBV7-9 with TRBJ1-5, with unresolved D. Germline V gene sequence: CDR1 SEHNR, CDR2 FQNEAQ (reference sequence). This CDR3 region has 12 residues. CDR3 in DNA: TGTGCCAGCGGCTTCAGAAATCAGCCCCAGCATTTT. Protein product: CASGFRNQPQHF.

CDR3 amino acids: CASSLNGAQAETQYF. DNA of the CDR3: TGTGCCAGCAGTTTGAACGGCGCACAGGCGGAGACCCAGTACTTC. V usage is TRBV27 and J usage is TRBJ2-5, with a possible D match to TRBD1 (5 bases). The V gene's germline CDR1 is MNHEY and CDR2 SMNVEV (reference sequence). V lost 3 bases and J lost 5, with 16 bases in between. The CDR3 length is 15 residues.

CDR3 sequence (DNA): TGTGCCAGCAGGCCCCCTGGGTGGGAGAGGTTGGACGAGCAGTACTTC. Its protein is CASRPPGWERLDEQYF. The chain couples TRBV27 to TRBJ2-7; a possible D gene is TRBD2 (5 bases). The CDR3 loop spans 16 amino acids. The germline V gene encodes CDR1 MNHEY and CDR2 SMNVEV (reference sequence). The germline V and J ends were trimmed by 6 bases and 5 bases, with 23 bases remaining between them.

In its sample, this clone was seen a few times. This chain joins TRBV28 and TRBJ2-7; no reliable D call. V lost 3 bases and J lost 0, with 9 bases in between. The CDR3 covers 14 residues. Germline CDR1 MDHEN, CDR2 SYDVKM. Here the CDR3 reads CASSLIDNSYEQYF. In DNA, the CDR3 is TGTGCCAGCAGTTTGATAGACAACTCCTACGAGCAGTACTTC.

This clone showed up just a few times. The chain joins TRBV7-2 to TRBJ2-7; a possible D gene is TRBD2 (5 bases). The germline gives CDR1 SGHTA, CDR2 FQGNSA. V was shortened by 4 bases and J by 6 bases, with 19 bases between the two germline ends. The CDR3 is 15 amino acids. The CDR3 spells CASSSPMFARGEQYF. The CDR3 DNA sequence: TGTGCCAGCAGCTCACCCATGTTCGCTCGGGGCGAGCAGTACTTC.

The chain is built from TRBV19 and TRBJ1-1; D is unresolved. The CDR3 covers 13 residues. The germline gives CDR1 LNHDA, CDR2 SQIVND (reference sequence). Between the trimmed V and J ends, which lost 0 bases and 6 bases, there was a span of 8 bases. CDR3 coding DNA: TGTGCCAGTAGTATAGAGGGGAGGGCTGAAGCTTTCTTT. Protein: CASSIEGRAEAFF.

About this clone itself: In the same sample, other DNA sequences code for this CDR3. For the CDR3, the DNA is TGCGCCAGCAGCCAAGAAGGCAGGGGCGGGTATGGCTACACCTTC. As protein: CASSQEGRGGYGYTF. This chain connects TRBV4-3 to TRBJ1-2; D perhaps matches TRBD1 (6 bases). The germline V and J ends were trimmed by 0 bases and 5 bases, with 13 bases remaining between them. Germline assignment: CDR1 LGHNA and CDR2 YSLEER. This CDR3 region has 15 residues.

The CDR3 bases are TGTGCCAGCAGTAAAACGACAGTCAATGAGCAGTTCTTC. Translated, it gives CASSKTTVNEQFF. The chain combines TRBV6-2 or TRBV6-3 with TRBJ2-1, with D tentatively TRBD1 (5 bases). The germline CDR1 and CDR2 sequences are MNHEY and SVGEGT. V shed 5 bases and J shed 6 bases, with 11 bases lying between them. The CDR3 has 13 amino acids.

CDR3 residues: CASSPPQNIQYF. In DNA form, the CDR3 reads TGTGCCAGCAGCCCTCCCCAAAACATTCAGTACTTC. The V gene is TRBV7-3, the J gene TRBJ2-4; D remains ambiguous. Germline assignment: CDR1 SGHTA and CDR2 FQGTGA. The germline V and J ends were trimmed by 5 bases and 5 bases, with 7 bases remaining between them. This CDR3 spans 12 amino acids.

This chain joins TRBV12-5 and TRBJ1-3; no clear D. Germline loops: CDR1 LGHNT, CDR2 FRNRAP. V lost 1 base, J lost 4 bases, and 11 bases lay in between. This CDR3 has 15 residues. The CDR3 loop reads CASGLGGAGGNTIYF. For the CDR3, the DNA is TGTGCTAGTGGTTTGGGGGGAGCAGGAGGAAACACCATATATTTT.

The V and J genes are TRBV19 and TRBJ1-1; no reliable D call. CDR1 is LNHDA, CDR2 SQIVND, per germline (reference sequence). Trimming pared 5 bases from V and 2 bases from J, leaving 15 bases between. CDR3 length equals 15 residues. CDR3 amino acids: CASSPGGTVNTEAFF. DNA of the CDR3: TGTGCCAGTAGTCCTGGAGGCACAGTTAACACTGAAGCTTTCTTT.

This clone was picked up one time. The genes are TRBV5-8 and TRBJ2-3; 10 bases match TRBD2. The CDR3 is 17 amino acids. CDR1 and CDR2 from the germline V gene are SGHTS and YDEGEE. Trimming cost V 7 bases and J 2 bases; bases outside gene matches: 13. As DNA, the CDR3 is TGTGCCAGCGGTTCGGGACTAGCGATAGGCTTCACAGATACGCAGTATTTT. Its translation is CASGSGLAIGFTDTQYF.

Remarks on this clone: Other DNA sequences of this sample code for an identical CDR3. The chain recombines TRBV3-1 (or the pseudogene TRBV3-2) with TRBJ2-1; D may be TRBD1 (5 bases). V lost 1 base and J 10 bases, leaving 8 bases between the germline ends. Germline values: CDR1 LGHDT, CDR2 YNNKEL (reference sequence). This CDR3 contains 12 residues. This CDR3 reads CASSQVAGEQFF. The CDR3 DNA reads as TGTGCCAGCAGCCAAGTGGCAGGGGAGCAGTTCTTC.

The V and J genes are TRBV3-1 (or the pseudogene TRBV3-2) and TRBJ1-4; possible D gene TRBD1, 6 bases. Trimming stripped 0 bases from V and 1 base from J, with 9 bases between. Germline CDR1 is LGHDT and CDR2 is YNNKEL (reference sequence). The CDR3 extends over 16 amino acids. The CDR3 DNA sequence: TGTGCCAGCAGCCAAGACAGGGGTAGAACTAATGAAAAACTGTTTTTT. Protein product: CASSQDRGRTNEKLFF.

V usage is TRBV30 and J usage is TRBJ1-2, with 7 bases identical to TRBD1. The CDR3 contains 16 residues. Losses at the gene ends were 0 bases for V and 8 bases for J; bases not matched to a gene: 15. In germline, CDR1 is GTSNPN, CDR2 SVGIG (reference sequence). Here the CDR3 reads CAWSVEGAGMTRGYTF. The CDR3 DNA reads TGTGCCTGGAGTGTAGAGGGGGCAGGAATGACGCGGGGCTACACCTTC.

This clone came up a few times. CDR3 amino acids: CASSTSGTSVDNEQFF. As DNA, the CDR3 is TGTGCCAGTAGTACATCCGGGACTAGCGTAGACAATGAGCAGTTCTTC. This chain uses TRBV19 with TRBJ2-1; 10 bases map to TRBD2. The CDR3 is 16 residues long. The germline gives CDR1 LNHDA, CDR2 SQIVND (reference sequence). After removal of 4 bases from V and 5 bases from J, the junction contained 8 bases not matched to a gene.

The chain uses TRBV7-2 and TRBJ2-7; TRBD1 might be the D (6 bases). The CDR3 runs to 15 residues. V lost 1 base to trimming and J lost 1 base, with 11 bases between them. Germline values: CDR1 SGHTA, CDR2 FQGNSA. In DNA form, the CDR3 reads TGTGCCAGCAGCTTAGACAGGGCAAGATCCTACGAGCAGTACTTC. Amino acids: CASSLDRARSYEQYF.

The rearrangement joins TRBV7-2 to TRBJ2-1; D is ambiguous. Trimming took off 1 base at V and 7 bases at J, with 8 bases between the two ends. The CDR3 totals 13 residues. Germline V gene lookup returns CDR1 SGHTA and CDR2 FQGNSA. CDR3 DNA: TGTGCCAGCAGCTTAGGTCGGTTGAATGAGCAGTTCTTC. Its protein product is CASSLGRLNEQFF.